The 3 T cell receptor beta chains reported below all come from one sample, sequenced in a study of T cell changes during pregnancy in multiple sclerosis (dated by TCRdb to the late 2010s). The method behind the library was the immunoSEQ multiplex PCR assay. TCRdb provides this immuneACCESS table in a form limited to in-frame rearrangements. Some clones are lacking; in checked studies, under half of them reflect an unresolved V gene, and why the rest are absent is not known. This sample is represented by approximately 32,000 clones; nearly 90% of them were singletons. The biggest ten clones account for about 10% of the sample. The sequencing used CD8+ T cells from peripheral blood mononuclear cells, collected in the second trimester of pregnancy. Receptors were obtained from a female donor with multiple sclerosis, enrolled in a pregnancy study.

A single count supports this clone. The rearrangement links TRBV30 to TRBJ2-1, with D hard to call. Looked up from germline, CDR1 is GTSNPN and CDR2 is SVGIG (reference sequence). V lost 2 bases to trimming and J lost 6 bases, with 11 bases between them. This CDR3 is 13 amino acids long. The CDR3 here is CAWSREVGNEQFF. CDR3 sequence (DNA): TGTGCCTGGAGTCGCGAGGTGGGCAATGAGCAGTTCTTC.

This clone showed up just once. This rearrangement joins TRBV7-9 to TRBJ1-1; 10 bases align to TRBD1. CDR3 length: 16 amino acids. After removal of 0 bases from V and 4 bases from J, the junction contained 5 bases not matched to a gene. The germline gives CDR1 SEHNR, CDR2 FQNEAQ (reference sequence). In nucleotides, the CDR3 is TGTGCCAGCAGCTTAGCCCTAAGGACAGGGGGCACTGAAGCTTTCTTT. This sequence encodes CASSLALRTGGTEAFF. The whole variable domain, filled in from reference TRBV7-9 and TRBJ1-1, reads DTGVSQNPRHKITKRGQNVTFRCDPISEHNRLYWYRQTLGQGPEFLTYFQNEAQLEKSRLLSDRFSAERPKGSFSTLEIQRTEQGDSAMYLCASSLALRTGGTEAFFGQGTRLTVV.

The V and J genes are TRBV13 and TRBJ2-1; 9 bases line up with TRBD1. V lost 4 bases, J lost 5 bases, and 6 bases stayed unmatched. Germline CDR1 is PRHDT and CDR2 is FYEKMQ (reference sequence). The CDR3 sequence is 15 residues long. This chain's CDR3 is CASSYGQGKHNEQFF. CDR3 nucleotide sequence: TGTGCCAGCAGCTATGGACAGGGGAAACACAATGAGCAGTTCTTC.